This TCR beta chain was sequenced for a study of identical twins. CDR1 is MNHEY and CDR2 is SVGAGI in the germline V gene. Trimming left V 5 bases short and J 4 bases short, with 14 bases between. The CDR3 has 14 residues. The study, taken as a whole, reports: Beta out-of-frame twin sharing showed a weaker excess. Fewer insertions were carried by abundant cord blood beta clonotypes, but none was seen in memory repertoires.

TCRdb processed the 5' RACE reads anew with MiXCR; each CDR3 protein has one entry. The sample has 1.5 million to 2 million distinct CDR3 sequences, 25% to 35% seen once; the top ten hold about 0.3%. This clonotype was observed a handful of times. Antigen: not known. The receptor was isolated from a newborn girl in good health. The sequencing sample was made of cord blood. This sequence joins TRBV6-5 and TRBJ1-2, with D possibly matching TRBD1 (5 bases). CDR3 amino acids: CASSLDSILYGYTF. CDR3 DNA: TGTGCCAGCAGTCTCGACAGTATCCTCTATGGCTACACCTTC.